This T cell receptor (beta chain) came from a study of blood T cells in healthy people across ages. Next came a second PCR, run for roughly 7 to 12 cycles, which used a sample-barcoded 5' primer along with a J-beta primer mix. TCRdb re-analysed the 5' RACE reads in MiXCR, keeping a single row per CDR3 protein. The repertoire holds 710,000 or so distinct CDR3 sequences, with about 24% as singletons. Comments on this clonotype: Its antigen is unidentified. This may be a read error, as it is one base from a much larger clone.

General study points: A roughly linear age-dependent decrease characterized TCR beta diversity per million T cells.

Each individual donor underwent a draw of around 9.8 milliliters of peripheral blood. Sequences were obtained from blood. The clonotype was recovered from a man between 65 and 85 years old in good health.

In nucleotides, the CDR3 is TGCAGCGTTCGAGGACAGGGAGGTTTCACAGATTCGCAGTATTTT. It specifies CSVRGQGGFTDSQYF. The J gene is TRBJ2-3, the V gene TRBV29-1; 8 bases fit TRBD1. This CDR3 is built from 15 residues. Germline-derived CDR1 and CDR2 are SQVTM and ANQGSEA.